These 12 T cell receptor beta chains were sequenced from one sample in a study of T cell repertoires in cytomegalovirus infection. No antigen has been identified for these receptors. TCRdb passed the reads through MiXCR, listing each CDR3 protein once. Of about half a million distinct CDR3 sequences in the sample, roughly 43% were seen once. Sample: cultured PBMCs, taken from culture after CMV antigen stimulation. The receptors were sampled from a human donor in good health (CMV status not recorded). Some clones in this sample may be carry-over from other donors' samples.

Only a few counts were recorded for this clonotype. The rearrangement uses TRBV19 and TRBJ2-7, with TRBD1 identical over 7 bases. In germline, CDR1 is LNHDA, CDR2 SQIVND (reference sequence). The ends lost 7 bases at V and 4 bases at J; junction bases unmatched: 4. The CDR3 extends over 12 amino acids. This chain's CDR3 is CASKDRHYEQYF. CDR3 nucleotide sequence: TGTGCCAGTAAGGACAGGCATTACGAGCAGTACTTC.

The table lists this clonotype with a few counts. V is TRBV6-6 and J is TRBJ1-3; the D is unclear. The CDR3 contains 14 residues. The V end lost 2 bases, the J end lost 2 bases, and 7 bases lay between the germline ends. The germline V gene has CDR1 MNHNY and CDR2 SVGAGI (reference sequence). CDR3: CASSYTIPGNTIYF. The CDR3 DNA reads as TGTGCCAGCAGTTACACTATTCCTGGAAACACCATATATTTT.

This sequence joins TRBV7-2 and TRBJ2-2; D call uncertain. Deletions cut 4 bases from V and 7 bases from J, with 13 bases between. CDR1 is SGHTA and CDR2 is FQGNSA in the germline V gene. The CDR3 loop spans 14 amino acids. The CDR3 sequence: CASSSFGQSGELFF. The CDR3 DNA reads TGTGCCAGCAGCTCCTTCGGGCAGAGCGGGGAGCTGTTTTTT.

This sequence joins TRBV27 and TRBJ2-7; the match to TRBD1 covers 9 bases. J was trimmed by 2 bases and V by 1 base; bases with no gene match: 3. The CDR3 is made up of 15 amino acids. CDR1 MNHEY and CDR2 SMNVEV come from the germline V gene (reference sequence). The CDR3: CASSLLTGGAYEQYF. The CDR3 bases are TGTGCCAGCAGTTTATTGACAGGGGGTGCCTACGAGCAGTACTTC.

This chain joins TRBV7-9 and TRBJ2-3; 10 bases map to TRBD2. The J segment lost 5 bases and the V segment lost 6 bases, leaving 11 bases of the junction unmatched. Germline V gene sequence: CDR1 SEHNR, CDR2 FQNEAQ (reference sequence). CDR3 length equals 16 residues. As DNA, the CDR3 is TGTGCCAGCAGACCCGGCAGCGGGGGGGCCGTAGATACGCAGTATTTT. Residues: CASRPGSGGAVDTQYF.

This clonotype occurred a few times. The V and J genes are TRBV7-2 and TRBJ2-3; D gene uncertain. The V end was cut by 2 bases, the J end by 2 bases, with 11 bases between. The CDR3 sequence is 15 residues long. Germline-derived CDR1 and CDR2 are SGHTA and FQGNSA. For the CDR3, the DNA is TGTGCCAGCAGCTTAACTGACATCTACACAGATACGCAGTATTTT. The encoded protein is CASSLTDIYTDTQYF.

V and J are TRBV20-1 and TRBJ2-1; 11 nucleotides align to TRBD2. This CDR3 comprises 14 residues. Trimming took 5 bases from V and 9 from J; bases not matched to a gene: 9. Germline assignment: CDR1 DFQATT and CDR2 SNEGSKA (reference sequence). The CDR3 sequence: CSARLSGGASEQFF. The CDR3 DNA reads as TGCAGTGCTCGCCTTAGCGGGGGGGCCTCTGAGCAGTTCTTC.

Note on this clonotype: At one end the junction does not follow the germline gene, possibly because of a read error. This chain links TRBV28 with TRBJ1-6, with D possibly TRBD1 on 6 matching bases. The CDR3 extends over 14 amino acids. Germline V gene lookup returns CDR1 MDHEN and CDR2 SYDVKM. CDR3 coding DNA: TGTGCCAGCAGTTATACAGGGTATAGTTCACCCCTCCACTTT. Amino acid sequence: CASSYTGYSSPLHF.

This chain uses TRBV27 with TRBJ1-6, with D unresolved. This CDR3 is built from 15 residues. Trimming took 3 bases from V and 6 from J, leaving 12 bases between them. Germline lookup yields CDR1 MNHEY and CDR2 SMNVEV (reference sequence). The chain's CDR3 is CASSFFAASNSPLHF. The CDR3 DNA sequence: TGTGCCAGCAGTTTCTTTGCTGCCTCTAATTCACCCCTCCACTTT.

This clonotype appeared a few times. The CDR3 is CASSHYRENTEAFF. The CDR3, as DNA: TGTGCCAGCAGTCATTATCGGGAGAACACTGAAGCTTTCTTT. V gene TRBV6-6 combines with J gene TRBJ1-1; D is undetermined. Trimming removed 5 bases at V and 1 base at J, with 11 bases between. This CDR3 has 14 residues. Germline CDR1 is MNHNY and CDR2 is SVGAGI (reference sequence).

The gene calls are TRBV28 and TRBJ2-7; 9 bases are shared with TRBD1. The CDR3 runs 15 residues. The J segment lost 1 base and the V segment lost 6 bases, leaving 7 bases of the junction unmatched. From germline, CDR1 is MDHEN and CDR2 SYDVKM. The CDR3 spells CASRLQGAPSYEQYF. The CDR3 DNA is TGTGCCAGCAGGCTACAGGGGGCGCCGTCCTACGAGCAGTACTTC.

The chain combines TRBV19 with TRBJ2-1; 10 bases agree with TRBD1. The CDR3 totals 13 residues. Germline CDR1 and CDR2: LNHDA and SQIVND (reference sequence). J was trimmed by 5 bases and V by 9 bases; bases with no gene match: 4. CDR3 residues: CASWDRGDNEQFF. CDR3 coding DNA: TGTGCCAGCTGGGACAGGGGAGACAATGAGCAGTTCTTC.